A selection of T cell receptor beta chains follows, all from one sample in a study of cytomegalovirus exposure and HLA in healthy donors. Libraries were prepared by immunoSEQ multiplex PCR; TCRdb keeps only in-frame clonotypes and omits some of them. The sample yields about 160,000 clones, around 75% seen once. What was sequenced was PBMCs. The source of these receptors is a human donor in good health. CDR3s include the opening cysteine and the closing phenylalanine or tryptophan. The D gene is left open where the match is weak. For some rows the clone size is stated as once, few or many, or as a class when expanded; others skip it.

>TRBJ1-2|14|TRBD1|NA|TRBV6-5
CASSRGQGGNGYTF
TGTGCCAGCAGTCGAGGACAGGGGGGCAATGGCTACACCTTC
>TRBJ1-1|21|NA|once|TRBV14
CASSQTEGAQYYVFLQPEAFF
TGTGCCAGCAGCCAGACAGAAGGGGCTCAATATTATGTCTTTCTTCAGCCTGAAGCTTTCTTT
>TRBJ2-2|13|NA|NA|TRBV6-5
CASSYSRGGELFF
TGTGCCAGCAGTTACTCGCGGGGCGGGGAGCTGTTTTTT
>TRBJ1-1|12|TRBD1|NA|TRBV2
CASHRTGGEAFF
TGTGCCAGCCATCGGACAGGTGGTGAAGCTTTCTTT
>TRBJ2-2|16|NA|NA|TRBV4-2
CASSQVVSTNTGELFF
TGTGCCAGCAGCCAAGTGGTTAGTACGAACACCGGGGAGCTGTTTTTT
>TRBJ2-7|16|NA|NA|TRBV7-9
CASSPTPTPNPHEQYF
TGTGCCAGCAGCCCCACCCCGACTCCGAATCCCCACGAGCAGTACTTC
>TRBJ2-3|15|TRBD1|NA|TRBV27
CASSSGQGGYGTQYF
TGTGCCAGCAGTTCAGGACAGGGAGGATACGGTACGCAGTATTTT
>TRBJ2-7|14|NA|once|TRBV6-4
CAIEKGGGAYEQYF
TGTGCCATCGAGAAGGGTGGGGGGGCTTACGAGCAGTACTTC
>TRBJ2-6|16|NA|few|TRBV7-2
CASSQEISSGANVLTF
TGTGCCAGCAGCCAAGAAATCAGCTCTGGGGCCAACGTCCTGACTTTC
>TRBJ1-2|11|TRBD1|NA|TRBV2
CASRRQGGYTF
TGTGCCAGCAGGAGACAGGGGGGCTACACCTTC
>TRBJ2-5|14|NA|once|TRBV15
CATSRAPRGETQYF
TGTGCCACCAGCAGAGCGCCAAGGGGGGAGACCCAGTACTTC
>TRBJ2-7|14|NA|NA|TRBV18
CASSPLGLGGEQYF
TGTGCCAGCTCACCTCTGGGCCTTGGAGGGGAGCAGTACTTC
>TRBJ1-2|12|TRBD1|NA|TRBV6-5
CASSRGLKGYTF
TGTGCCAGCAGTAGGGGGCTTAAAGGCTACACCTTC
>TRBJ1-1|11|TRBD1|NA|TRBV29-1
CSVGDRGEAFF
TGCAGCGTGGGGGACAGGGGGGAAGCTTTCTTT
>TRBJ2-7|16|NA|NA|TRBV29-1
CSVGGKVGGTSYEQYF
TGCAGCGTTGGAGGAAAGGTTGGGGGGACCTCCTACGAGCAGTACTTC
>TRBJ1-1|11|NA|NA|TRBV2
CATRRGFEAFF
TGTGCCACCAGAAGGGGGTTTGAAGCTTTCTTT
>TRBJ2-2|15|NA|NA|TRBV2
CASTIPGQPTGELFF
TGTGCCAGCACCATTCCGGGACAACCCACCGGGGAGCTGTTTTTT
>TRBJ2-5|14|TRBD2|few|TRBV5-5
CASSPDGGGETQYF
TGTGCCAGCAGCCCCGACGGCGGGGGAGAGACCCAGTACTTC
>TRBJ2-1|16|TRBD2|NA|TRBV5-6
CASSWTYSGRYNEQFF
TGTGCCAGCAGCTGGACATATAGCGGGAGGTACAATGAGCAGTTCTTC
>TRBJ2-3|15|NA|NA|TRBV6-1
CASRDPGLPLDTQYF
TGTGCCAGCAGAGACCCGGGACTCCCCTTGGATACGCAGTATTTT
>TRBJ1-1|14|NA|NA|TRBV19
CASAPGFLATEAFF
TGTGCCAGTGCCCCGGGATTTTTGGCCACTGAAGCTTTCTTT
>TRBJ2-2|16|NA|NA|TRBV19
CASSTPVDSFTGELFF
TGTGCCAGTAGTACCCCTGTGGACAGCTTTACCGGGGAGCTGTTTTTT
>TRBJ1-4|15|NA|NA|TRBV5-5
CASTTGVSTNEKLFF
TGTGCCAGTACCACGGGAGTTTCAACTAATGAAAAACTGTTTTTT
>TRBJ1-3|14|NA|NA|TRBV15
CATSLHSSGNTIYF
TGTGCCACCAGTCTCCACAGCTCTGGAAACACCATATATTTT
>TRBJ2-1|15|TRBD1|NA|TRBV11-1
CASSLRGTGYNEQFF
TGTGCCAGCAGCTTGAGAGGGACAGGGTACAATGAGCAGTTCTTC
>TRBJ2-5|11|NA|NA|TRBV11-1
CASSTQETQYF
TGTGCCAGCAGTACACAAGAGACCCAGTACTTC
>TRBJ2-7|15|TRBD2|few|TRBV6-6
CASSYRGGSSYEQYF
TGTGCCAGCAGTTACCGGGGGGGAAGCTCCTACGAGCAGTACTTC
>TRBJ2-5|15|TRBD2|NA|TRBV14
CASSRLEGRGETQYF
TGTGCCAGCAGCCGCCTGGAGGGGAGGGGAGAGACCCAGTACTTC
>TRBJ2-3|17|TRBD2|NA|TRBV5-4
CASSLVTSGASTDTQYF
TGTGCCAGCAGCTTGGTAACTAGCGGAGCTAGCACAGATACGCAGTATTTT